This TCR beta chain was sequenced in a study of shared T cell receptors in the human thymus. The CDR3 extends over 15 amino acids. Germline V gives CDR1 ENHRY, CDR2 SYGVKD. Between the trimmed V and J ends, which lost 6 bases and 2 bases, there was a span of 14 bases. Repertoires were generated with immunoSEQ multiplex PCR, while TCRdb's copy carries only in-frame clones and drops some. This table has 500,000 to 750,000 clones, 70% to 90% appearing once. The sample also formed part of further work on human thymus T cells. That paper states: Infants, healthy and Finnish, who were having corrective surgery for congenital heart defects served as donors. Surgeons resected thymus tissue during corrective heart surgery. Repertoires from thymus and blood appeared to show biased V and J gene usage. Related research reported highly overlapping thymic repertoires among unrelated individuals.

Sequencing was carried out using thymocytes. The sequence came from a boy younger than two with a congenital heart defect. The rearrangement uses TRBV10-3 and TRBJ2-4, with a tentative D call TRBD1 (5 bases). The CDR3 region has the DNA TGTGCCATCAGCGTATCTAGGGGTTCCAAAAACATTCAGTACTTC. Residues: CAISVSRGSKNIQYF.